One sample yielded the 3 T cell receptor beta chains listed below, sequenced in a study of metastatic and nonmetastatic thyroid tumors. Each patient went into thyroid surgery without having received any treatment. TCRdb called clones again from the PCR reads with MiXCR. The sample records 20,000 to 25,000 clones, roughly 22% being singletons. The specimen was blood. All receptors come from a female donor with papillary thyroid cancer or a benign thyroid nodule (not recorded which). Some clones in this sample may be carry-over from other donors' samples.

The genes are TRBV24-1 and TRBJ2-7; D is perhaps TRBD2 (6 bases). V was clipped by 0 bases and J by 4 bases, with 6 bases between them. Germline V lookup: CDR1 KGHDR, CDR2 SFDVKD. The CDR3 extends over 13 amino acids. The CDR3 coding sequence is TGTGCCACCAGTGATTTGGGGGGGTACGAGCAGTACTTC. Its protein is CATSDLGGYEQYF.

Concerning this clone: Other DNA sequences in the same sample also yield this CDR3. V and J are TRBV5-4 and TRBJ2-3; D is ambiguous. V lost 1 base and J 7 bases, leaving 13 bases between the germline ends. CDR3 length: 14 residues. The germline CDR1 and CDR2 sequences are SGHNT and YYREEE (reference sequence). CDR3 nucleotide sequence: TGTGCCAGCAGCTTGTTGGGTCGGGTGCATACGCAGTATTTT. Protein: CASSLLGRVHTQYF.

At least ten counts were recorded for this clone. This rearrangement joins TRBV20-1 to TRBJ1-2; D remains unclear. Germline loops: CDR1 DFQATT, CDR2 SNEGSKA (reference sequence). V was shortened by 6 bases and J by 4 bases, with 9 bases between the two germline ends. The CDR3 is 11 residues long. CDR3 in DNA: TGCAGTGCCTATGGCCGCTATGGCTACACCTTC. Translation: CSAYGRYGYTF.